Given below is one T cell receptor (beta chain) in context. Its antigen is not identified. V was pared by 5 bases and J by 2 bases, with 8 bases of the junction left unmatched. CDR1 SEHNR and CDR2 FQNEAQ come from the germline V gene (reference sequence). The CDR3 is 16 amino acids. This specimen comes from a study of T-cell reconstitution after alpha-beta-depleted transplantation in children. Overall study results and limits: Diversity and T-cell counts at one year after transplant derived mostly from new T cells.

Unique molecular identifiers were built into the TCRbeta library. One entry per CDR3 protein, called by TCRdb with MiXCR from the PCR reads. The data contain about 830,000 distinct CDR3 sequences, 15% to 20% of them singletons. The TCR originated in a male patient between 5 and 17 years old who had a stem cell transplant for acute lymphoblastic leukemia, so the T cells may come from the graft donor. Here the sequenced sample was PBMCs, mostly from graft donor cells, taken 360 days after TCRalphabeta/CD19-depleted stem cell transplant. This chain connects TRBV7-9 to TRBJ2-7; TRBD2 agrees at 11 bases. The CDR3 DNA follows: TGTGCCAGCAGCCCACCAACTAGCGGGGGAGCCTACGAGCAGTACTTC. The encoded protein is CASSPPTSGGAYEQYF.